This T cell receptor (beta chain) was identified in a study of blood T cell repertoires in COVID-19. Clones were read by immunoSEQ multiplex PCR, and TCRdb kept only the in-frame ones, dropping some. This table has approximately 90,000 clones, 70% to 90% appearing once. The CDR3 contains 14 residues. V lost 7 bases to trimming and J lost 4 bases, with 17 bases between them. Germline V CDR1 and CDR2: GTSNPN, SVGIG (reference sequence). The genes are TRBV30 and TRBJ1-5; perhaps TRBD1 as D (6 bases). The sequenced sample was peripheral blood. The clonotype originates from a man aged 45-65 years with acute or convalescent COVID-19. Here the CDR3 reads CASKGNTGNQPQHF. The CDR3 DNA sequence: TGTGCCTCCAAAGGGAACACAGGGAATCAGCCCCAGCATTTT.